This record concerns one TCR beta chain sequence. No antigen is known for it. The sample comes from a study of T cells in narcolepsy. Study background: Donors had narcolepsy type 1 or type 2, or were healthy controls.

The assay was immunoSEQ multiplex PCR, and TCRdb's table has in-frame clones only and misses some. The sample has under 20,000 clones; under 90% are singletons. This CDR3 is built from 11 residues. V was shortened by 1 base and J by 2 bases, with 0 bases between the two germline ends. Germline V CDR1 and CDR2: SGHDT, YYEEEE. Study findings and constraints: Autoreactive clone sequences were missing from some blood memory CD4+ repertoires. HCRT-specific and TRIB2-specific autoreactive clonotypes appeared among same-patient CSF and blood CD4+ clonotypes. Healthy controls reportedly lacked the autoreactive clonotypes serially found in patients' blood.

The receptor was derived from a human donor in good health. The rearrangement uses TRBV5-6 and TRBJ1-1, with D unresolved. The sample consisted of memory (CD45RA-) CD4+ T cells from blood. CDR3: CASSLNTEAFF. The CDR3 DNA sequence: TGTGCCAGCAGCTTGAACACTGAAGCTTTCTTT.